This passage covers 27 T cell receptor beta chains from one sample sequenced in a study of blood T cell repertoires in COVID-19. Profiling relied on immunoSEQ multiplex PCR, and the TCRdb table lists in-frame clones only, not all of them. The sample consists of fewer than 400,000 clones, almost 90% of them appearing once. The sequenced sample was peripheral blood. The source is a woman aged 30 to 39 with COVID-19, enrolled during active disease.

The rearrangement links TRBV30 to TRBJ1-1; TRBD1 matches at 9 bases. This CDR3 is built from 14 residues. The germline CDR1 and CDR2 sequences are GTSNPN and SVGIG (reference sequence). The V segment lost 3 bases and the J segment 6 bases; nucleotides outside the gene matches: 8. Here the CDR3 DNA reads TGTGCCTGGAGGGGGACAGGGAGAAAGTCTGAAGCTTTCTTT. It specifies CAWRGTGRKSEAFF.

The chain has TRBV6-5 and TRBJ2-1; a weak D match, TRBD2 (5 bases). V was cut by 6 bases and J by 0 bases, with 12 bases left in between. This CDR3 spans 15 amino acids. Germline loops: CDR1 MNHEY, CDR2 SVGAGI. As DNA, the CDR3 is TGTGCCAGCAGCACGGACTCCTTCTCCTACAATGAGCAGTTCTTC. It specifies CASSTDSFSYNEQFF.

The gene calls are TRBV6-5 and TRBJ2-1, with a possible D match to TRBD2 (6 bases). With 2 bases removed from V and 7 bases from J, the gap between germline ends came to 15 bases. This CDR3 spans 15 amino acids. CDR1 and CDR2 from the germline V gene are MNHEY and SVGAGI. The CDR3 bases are TGTGCCAGCAGTTACGGGGGAGGTCTAGGGAATGAGCAGTTCTTC. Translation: CASSYGGGLGNEQFF.

DNA for the CDR3: TGTGCCAGCAGCTTTTCAGCTAATGAAAAACTGTTTTTT. Its translation is CASSFSANEKLFF. V and J are TRBV7-2 and TRBJ1-4, with D hard to call. V lost 3 bases and J lost 3, with 5 bases in between. Germline lookup yields CDR1 SGHTA and CDR2 FQGNSA. CDR3 length equals 13 residues.

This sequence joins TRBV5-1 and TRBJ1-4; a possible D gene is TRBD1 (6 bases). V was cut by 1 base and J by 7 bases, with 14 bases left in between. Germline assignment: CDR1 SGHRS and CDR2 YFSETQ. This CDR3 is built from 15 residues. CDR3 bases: TGCGCCAGCAGCTTGAGTGGACAGTTGGGTGAAAAACTGTTTTTT. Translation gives CASSLSGQLGEKLFF.

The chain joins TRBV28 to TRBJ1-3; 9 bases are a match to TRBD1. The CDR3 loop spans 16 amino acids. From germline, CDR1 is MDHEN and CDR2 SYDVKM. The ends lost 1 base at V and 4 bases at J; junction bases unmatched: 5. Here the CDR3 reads CASSLSGTGWGNTIYF. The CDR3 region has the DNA TGTGCCAGCAGTTTATCCGGGACAGGGTGGGGAAACACCATATATTTT.

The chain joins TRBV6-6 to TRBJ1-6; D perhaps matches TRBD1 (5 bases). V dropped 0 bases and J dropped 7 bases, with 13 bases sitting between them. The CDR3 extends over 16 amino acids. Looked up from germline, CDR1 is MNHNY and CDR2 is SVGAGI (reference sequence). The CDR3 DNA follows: TGTGCCAGCAGTTACTCCACCGGGACTGGGAATTCACCCCTCCACTTT. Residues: CASSYSTGTGNSPLHF.

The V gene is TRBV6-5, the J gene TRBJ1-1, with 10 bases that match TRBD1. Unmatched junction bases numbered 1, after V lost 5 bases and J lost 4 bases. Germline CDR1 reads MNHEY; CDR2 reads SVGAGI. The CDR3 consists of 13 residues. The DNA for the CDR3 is TGTGCCAGCAGTCGGACAGGGGGCACTGAAGCTTTCTTT. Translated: CASSRTGGTEAFF.

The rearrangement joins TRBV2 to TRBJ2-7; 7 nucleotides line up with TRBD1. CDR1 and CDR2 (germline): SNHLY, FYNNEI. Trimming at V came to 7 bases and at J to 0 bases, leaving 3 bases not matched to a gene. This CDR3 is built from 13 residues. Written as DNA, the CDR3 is TGTGCCAGCAAAAGGGACAGCTCCTACGAGCAGTACTTC. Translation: CASKRDSSYEQYF.

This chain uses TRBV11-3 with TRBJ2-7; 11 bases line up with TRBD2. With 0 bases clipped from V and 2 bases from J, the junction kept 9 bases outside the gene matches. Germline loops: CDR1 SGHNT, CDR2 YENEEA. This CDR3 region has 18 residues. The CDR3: CASSLEDGGLAEAYEQYF. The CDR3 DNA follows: TGTGCCAGCAGCTTAGAGGATGGGGGACTAGCGGAGGCCTACGAGCAGTACTTC.

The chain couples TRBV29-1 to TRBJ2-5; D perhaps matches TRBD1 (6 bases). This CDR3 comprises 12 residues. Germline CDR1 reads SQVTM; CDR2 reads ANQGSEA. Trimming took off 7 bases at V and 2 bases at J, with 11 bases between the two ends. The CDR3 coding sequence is TGCAGCGCTTTAGGGGGACAAGAGACCCAGTACTTC. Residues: CSALGGQETQYF.

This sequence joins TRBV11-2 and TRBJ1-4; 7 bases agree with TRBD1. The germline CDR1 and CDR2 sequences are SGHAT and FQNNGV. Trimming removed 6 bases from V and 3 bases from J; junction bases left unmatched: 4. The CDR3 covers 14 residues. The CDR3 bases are TGTGCCAGCAGGATGGGACAGCCTAATGAAAAACTGTTTTTT. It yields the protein CASRMGQPNEKLFF. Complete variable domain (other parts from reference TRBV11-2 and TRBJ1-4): EAGVAQSPRYKIIEKRQSVAFWCNPISGHATLYWYQQILGQGPKLLIQFQNNGVVDDSQLPKDRFSAERLKGVDSTLKIQPAKLEDSAVYLCASRMGQPNEKLFFGSGTQLSVL.

The CDR3 loop reads CASSDTRGSYEQYF. The CDR3 region has the DNA TGTGCCAGCAGTGACACTAGGGGGTCCTACGAGCAGTACTTC. The chain couples TRBV6-4 to TRBJ2-7; a possible D gene is TRBD1 (6 bases). Germline V gene sequence: CDR1 MRHNA, CDR2 SNTAGT. The CDR3 is 14 amino acids. Trimming pared 2 bases from V and 1 base from J, leaving 9 bases between.

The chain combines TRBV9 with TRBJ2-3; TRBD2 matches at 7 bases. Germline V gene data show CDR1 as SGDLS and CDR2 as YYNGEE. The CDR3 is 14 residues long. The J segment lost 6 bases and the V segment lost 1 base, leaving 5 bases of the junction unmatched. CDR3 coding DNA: TGTGCCAGCAGCGTAATGGGGGGGAGCGATACGCAGTATTTT. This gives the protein CASSVMGGSDTQYF.

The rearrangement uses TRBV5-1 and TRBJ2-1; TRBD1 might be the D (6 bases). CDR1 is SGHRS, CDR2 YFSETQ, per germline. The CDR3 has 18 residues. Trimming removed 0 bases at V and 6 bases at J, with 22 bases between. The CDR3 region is CASSLGIPGHGVPNEQFF. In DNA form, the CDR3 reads TGCGCCAGCAGCTTGGGAATCCCGGGACACGGAGTACCCAATGAGCAGTTCTTC.

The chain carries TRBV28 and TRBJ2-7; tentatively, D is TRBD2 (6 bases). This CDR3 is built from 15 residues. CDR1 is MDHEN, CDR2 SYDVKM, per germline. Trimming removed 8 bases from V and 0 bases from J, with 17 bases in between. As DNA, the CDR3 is TGTGCCAGCCTTCGAAGGAGGGGACTCTCCTACGAGCAGTACTTC. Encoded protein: CASLRRRGLSYEQYF.

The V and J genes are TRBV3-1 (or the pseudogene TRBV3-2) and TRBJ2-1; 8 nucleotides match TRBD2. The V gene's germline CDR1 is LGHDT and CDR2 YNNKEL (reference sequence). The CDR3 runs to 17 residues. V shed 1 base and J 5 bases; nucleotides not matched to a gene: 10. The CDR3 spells CASSQGLGSGSNNEQFF. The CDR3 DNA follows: TGTGCCAGCAGCCAAGGGCTTGGAAGCGGGAGTAACAATGAGCAGTTCTTC.

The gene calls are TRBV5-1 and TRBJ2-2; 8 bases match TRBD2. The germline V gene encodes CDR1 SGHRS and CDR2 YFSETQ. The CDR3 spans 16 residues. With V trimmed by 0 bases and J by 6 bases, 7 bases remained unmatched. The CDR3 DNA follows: TGCGCCAGCAGCTTGGCCGCACGGGAGGGTCCCGGGGAGCTGTTTTTT. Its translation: CASSLAAREGPGELFF.

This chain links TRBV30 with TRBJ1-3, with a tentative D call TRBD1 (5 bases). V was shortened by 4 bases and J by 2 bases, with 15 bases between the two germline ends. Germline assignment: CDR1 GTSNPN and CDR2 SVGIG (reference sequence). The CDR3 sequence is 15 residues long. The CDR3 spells CAWTRGTGAGNTIYF. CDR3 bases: TGTGCCTGGACCCGCGGGACGGGAGCTGGAAACACCATATATTTT.

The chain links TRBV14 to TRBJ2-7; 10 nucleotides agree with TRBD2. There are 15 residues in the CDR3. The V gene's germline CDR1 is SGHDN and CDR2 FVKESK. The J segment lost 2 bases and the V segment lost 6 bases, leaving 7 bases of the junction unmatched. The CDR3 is CASSTLLAGAYEQYF. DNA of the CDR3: TGTGCCAGCAGTACATTGCTAGCGGGGGCCTACGAGCAGTACTTC.

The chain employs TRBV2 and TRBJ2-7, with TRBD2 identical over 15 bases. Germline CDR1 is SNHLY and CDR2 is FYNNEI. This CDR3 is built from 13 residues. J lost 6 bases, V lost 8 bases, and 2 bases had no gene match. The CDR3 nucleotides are TGTGCCAGCGGACTAGCGGGAGGGGGCGAGCAGTACTTC. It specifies CASGLAGGGEQYF.

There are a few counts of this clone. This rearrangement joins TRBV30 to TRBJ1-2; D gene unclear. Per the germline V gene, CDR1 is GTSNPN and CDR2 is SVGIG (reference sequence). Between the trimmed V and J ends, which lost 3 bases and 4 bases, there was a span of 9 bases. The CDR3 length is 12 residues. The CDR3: CAWRNAPYGYTF. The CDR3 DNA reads TGTGCCTGGAGAAATGCGCCCTATGGCTACACCTTC.

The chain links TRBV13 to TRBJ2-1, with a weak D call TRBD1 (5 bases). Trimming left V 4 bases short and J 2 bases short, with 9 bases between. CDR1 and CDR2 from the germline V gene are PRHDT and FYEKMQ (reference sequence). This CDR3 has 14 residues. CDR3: CASSSGHPYNEQFF. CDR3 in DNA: TGTGCCAGCAGCTCCGGACACCCCTACAATGAGCAGTTCTTC.

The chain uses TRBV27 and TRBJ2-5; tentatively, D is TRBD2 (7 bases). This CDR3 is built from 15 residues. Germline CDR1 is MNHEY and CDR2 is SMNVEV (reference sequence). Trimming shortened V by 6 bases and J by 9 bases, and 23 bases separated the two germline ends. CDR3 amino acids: CASSLAEGGRGAQYF. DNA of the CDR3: TGTGCCAGCAGCCTAGCGGAGGGGGGCCGCGGAGCCCAGTACTTC.

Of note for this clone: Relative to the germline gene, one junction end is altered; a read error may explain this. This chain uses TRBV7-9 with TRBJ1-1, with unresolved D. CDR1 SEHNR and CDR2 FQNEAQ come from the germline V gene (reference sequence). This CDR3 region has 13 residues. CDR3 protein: CASSLARATEAFF. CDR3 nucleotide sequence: TGTGCCAGCAGCCTAGCGAGGGCGACTGAAGCTTTCTTT.

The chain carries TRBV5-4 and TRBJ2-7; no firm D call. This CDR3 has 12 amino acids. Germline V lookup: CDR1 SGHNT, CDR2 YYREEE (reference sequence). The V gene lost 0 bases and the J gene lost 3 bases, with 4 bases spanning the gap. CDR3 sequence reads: CASSLDGYEQYF. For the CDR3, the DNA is TGTGCCAGCAGCTTGGACGGCTACGAGCAGTACTTC.

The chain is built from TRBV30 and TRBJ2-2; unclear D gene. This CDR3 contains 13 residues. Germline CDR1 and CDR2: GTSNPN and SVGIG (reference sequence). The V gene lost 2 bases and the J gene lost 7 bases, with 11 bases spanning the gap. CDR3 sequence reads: CAWSQRSVGELFF. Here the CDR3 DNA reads TGTGCCTGGAGTCAGAGGTCGGTCGGGGAGCTGTTTTTT.